The clone carrying this T cell receptor beta chain was observed a single time. What it recognizes is unknown. Germline loops: CDR1 SEHNR, CDR2 FQNEAQ (reference sequence). V was shortened by 5 bases and J by 6 bases, with 16 bases between the two germline ends. The length of the CDR3 is 14 residues. The data belong to a study of T cell responses to AZD1222 COVID-19 vaccine. Overall study findings and caveats: Baseline testing showed seropositivity in only a handful of AZD1222 recipients.

Sequenced by immunoSEQ multiplex PCR; TCRdb stores in-frame clones only, minus some. Of 150,000 to 200,000 clones detected, just over 85% appear once; the ten largest clones hold around 8%. The sequence came from an adult in good health. Sequencing used peripheral blood, obtained on day 0 of AZD1222 vaccination. This chain connects TRBV7-9 to TRBJ1-2; D is ambiguous. CDR3 in DNA: TGTGCCAGCAGCCCAGAGGGCCGGCGGGATGGCTACACCTTC. Its protein is CASSPEGRRDGYTF.